This T cell receptor (beta chain) was recorded in a study of yellow fever vaccine responses in identical twins. Study results and caveats: The authors reported partly convergent, partly personalized vaccine responses in identical twins.

As for this clonotype: The antigen is undetermined.

TCRdb itself ran the RT-PCR reads through MiXCR, one entry per CDR3 protein. This sample yields about 21,000 distinct CDR3 sequences, of which under 85% are seen a single time; more than 4.5% belongs to the top ten. Deletions cut 4 bases from V and 0 bases from J, with 12 bases between. The CDR3 totals 15 residues. Germline CDR1 is KGHSH and CDR2 is LQKENI. Sample: T cells from blood (PBMCs), unsorted or a sorted subset (not recorded which), taken before or after yellow fever vaccination (not recorded which). The chain carries TRBV18 and TRBJ1-1; D gene uncertain. This TCR derives from a woman aged 18-30 years who received the yellow fever vaccine. DNA for the CDR3: TGTGCCAGCTCACTAAACTGGGCAATGAACACTGAAGCTTTCTTT. Protein: CASSLNWAMNTEAFF.